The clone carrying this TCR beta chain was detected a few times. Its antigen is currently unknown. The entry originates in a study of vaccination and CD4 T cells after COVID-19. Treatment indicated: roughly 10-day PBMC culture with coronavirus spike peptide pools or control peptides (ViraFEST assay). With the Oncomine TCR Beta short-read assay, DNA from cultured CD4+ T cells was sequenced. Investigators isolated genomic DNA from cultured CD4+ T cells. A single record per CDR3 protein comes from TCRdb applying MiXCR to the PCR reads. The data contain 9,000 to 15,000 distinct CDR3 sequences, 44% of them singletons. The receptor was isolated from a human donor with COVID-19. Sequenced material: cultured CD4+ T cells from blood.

The chain's CDR3 is CSARGEPSETQYF. As DNA, the CDR3 is TGCAGTGCTAGGGGAGAGCCATCGGAGACCCAGTACTTC. V usage is TRBV20-1 and J usage is TRBJ2-5; TRBD2 is a possible D gene (5 bases). There are 13 residues in the CDR3. The germline V gene has CDR1 DFQATT and CDR2 SNEGSKA (reference sequence). The V end was cut by 3 bases, the J end by 5 bases, with 13 bases between.